This T cell receptor beta chain came from a study of OX40 agonist ivuxolimab in advanced cancers. In the study overall: Patients treated during dose escalation were battling hepatocellular carcinoma, melanoma, renal cell or head and neck cancer.

Comments on this clone: This same CDR3 is encoded by further DNA sequences in the sample.

Repertoires were generated with immunoSEQ multiplex PCR, while TCRdb's copy carries only in-frame clones and drops some. The sample lists tens of thousands of clones; approximately 88% were seen once. This CDR3 comprises 14 residues. Germline values: CDR1 SGHVS, CDR2 FNYEAQ. Trimming took off 0 bases at V and 4 bases at J, with 9 bases between the two ends. The source of this sequence is an adult with an advanced solid tumor such as melanoma, head and neck, liver or kidney cancer. The genes are TRBV7-6 and TRBJ2-5; D remains unclear. The sequences come from CD4+ or CD8+ T cells sorted from blood, collected in a trial of the OX40 agonist ivuxolimab. The CDR3: CASSLASLGETQYF. For the CDR3, the DNA is TGTGCCAGCAGCTTAGCTAGCCTGGGAGAGACCCAGTACTTC. Using reference TRBV7-6 and TRBJ2-5 for the parts outside the CDR3, the full variable domain is GAGVSQSPRYKVTKRGQDVALRCDPISGHVSLYWYRQALGQGPEFLTYFNYEAQQDKSGLPNDRFSAERPEGSISTLTIQRTEQRDSAMYRCASSLASLGETQYFGPGTRLLVL.